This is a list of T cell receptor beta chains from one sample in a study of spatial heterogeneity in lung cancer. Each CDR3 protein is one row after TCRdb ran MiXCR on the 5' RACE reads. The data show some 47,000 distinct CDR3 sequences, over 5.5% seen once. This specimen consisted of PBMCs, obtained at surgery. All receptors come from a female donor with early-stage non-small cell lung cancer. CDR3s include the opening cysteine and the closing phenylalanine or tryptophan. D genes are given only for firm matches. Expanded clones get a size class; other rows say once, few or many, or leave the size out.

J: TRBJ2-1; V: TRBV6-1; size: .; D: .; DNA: TGTGCCAGCAGTGAAATTTTGGCTTGGGGATACAATGAGCAGTTCTTC; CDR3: CASSEILAWGYNEQFF
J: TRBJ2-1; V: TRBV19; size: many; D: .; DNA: TGTGCCAGTAGTCCTCCCCCAGGGTACGGCTCCTACAATGAGCAGTTCTTC; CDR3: CASSPPPGYGSYNEQFF
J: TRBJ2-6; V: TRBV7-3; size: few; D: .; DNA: TGTGCCAGCAGCTCACGTCGGGGCGCTGGGGCCAACGTCCTGACTTTC; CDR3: CASSSRRGAGANVLTF
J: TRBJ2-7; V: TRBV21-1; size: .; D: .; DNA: TGTGCCAGCACCTCATGCCCCCATACCGAGTACGAGCAGTACTTC; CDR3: CASTSCPHTEYEQYF
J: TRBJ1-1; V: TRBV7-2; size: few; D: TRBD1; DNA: TGTGCCAGCAGCTTTCTAGGGGGCGGGGTTGAAGCTTTCTTT; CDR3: CASSFLGGGVEAFF
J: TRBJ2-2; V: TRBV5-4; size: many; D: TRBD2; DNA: TGTGCCAGCAGCCGGACTAGCGCGAACACCGGGGAGCTGTTTTTT; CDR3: CASSRTSANTGELFF
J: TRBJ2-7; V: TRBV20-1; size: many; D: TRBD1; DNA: TGCAGTGCGGACAGGGGCGATAGCGAGCAGTACTTC; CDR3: CSADRGDSEQYF
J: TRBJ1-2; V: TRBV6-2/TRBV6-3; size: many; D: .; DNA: TGTGCCAGCAGATTCCGGGACACCCCTGTCGTGTATGGCTACACCTTC; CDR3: CASRFRDTPVVYGYTF
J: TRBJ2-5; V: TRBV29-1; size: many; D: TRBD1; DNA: TGCAGCGTCGACAGGGGAGCGGAGACCCAGTACTTC; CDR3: CSVDRGAETQYF
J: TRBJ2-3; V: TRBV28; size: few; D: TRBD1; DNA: TGTGCCAGCAGACTTACCGGGACAGGGGGCGAAGGAGGTACGCAGTATTTT; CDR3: CASRLTGTGGEGGTQYF
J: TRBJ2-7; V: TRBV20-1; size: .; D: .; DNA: TGCAGTGCTATGGCCGAATTCTACGAGCAGTACTTC; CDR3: CSAMAEFYEQYF
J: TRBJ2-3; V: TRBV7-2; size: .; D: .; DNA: TGTGCCAGCAGCTTGGGGCAGCCTAGCACAGATACGCAGTATTTT; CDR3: CASSLGQPSTDTQYF
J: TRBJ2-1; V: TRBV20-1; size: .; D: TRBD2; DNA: TGCAGTGCTAGAGGATCTAGCGGGGGAGGCAATGAGCAGTTCTTC; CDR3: CSARGSSGGGNEQFF
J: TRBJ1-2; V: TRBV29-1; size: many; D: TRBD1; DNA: TGCAGCCTTTCGACAGGGACGGCCTATGGCTACACCTTC; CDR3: CSLSTGTAYGYTF
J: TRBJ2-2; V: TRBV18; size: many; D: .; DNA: TGTGCCAGCTCCCCACTGACGGACACCGGGGAGCTGTTTTTT; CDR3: CASSPLTDTGELFF
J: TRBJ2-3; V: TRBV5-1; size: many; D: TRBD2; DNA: TGCGCCAGCAGCTTAACGCCCGGACTAGCGGGGGGGCCGAAGACGGATACGCAGTATTTT; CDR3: CASSLTPGLAGGPKTDTQYF
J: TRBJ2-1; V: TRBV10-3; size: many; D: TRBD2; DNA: TGTGCCATCACCGGGACTAGCTACAATGAGCAGTTCTTC; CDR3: CAITGTSYNEQFF
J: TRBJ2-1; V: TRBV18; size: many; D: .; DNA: TGTGCCAGCTCCCAAAGGGGACCTACATGGGATGAGCAGTTCTTC; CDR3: CASSQRGPTWDEQFF
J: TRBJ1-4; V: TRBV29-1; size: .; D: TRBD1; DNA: TGCAGCGTTGTTGGGACAGGGGCCGAAAAACTGTTTTTT; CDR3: CSVVGTGAEKLFF
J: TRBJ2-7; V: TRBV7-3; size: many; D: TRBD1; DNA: TGTGCCAGCAGCTTATCCTCTGGGACAGGGCGGTTCGAGCAGTACTTC; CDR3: CASSLSSGTGRFEQYF
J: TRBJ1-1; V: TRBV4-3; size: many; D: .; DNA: TGCGCCAGCCGAACGTGGCGCGGGCAGTCGGGCACTGAAGCTTTCTTT; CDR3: CASRTWRGQSGTEAFF
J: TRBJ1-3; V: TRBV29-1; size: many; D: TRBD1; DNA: TGCAGCGTGGGACAGAGAAACACCATATATTTT; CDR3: CSVGQRNTIYF
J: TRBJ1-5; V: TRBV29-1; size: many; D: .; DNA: TGCAGCGTTGGCGGGGTGGGGAATCAGCCCCAGCATTTT; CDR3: CSVGGVGNQPQHF
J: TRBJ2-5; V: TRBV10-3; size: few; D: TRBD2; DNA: TGTGCCACCGGAGGACTAGATCACGAGACCCAGTACTTC; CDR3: CATGGLDHETQYF
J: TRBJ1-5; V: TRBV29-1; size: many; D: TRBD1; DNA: TGCAGCGTAGGAGACAGGGGAGGTCAGCCCCAGCATTTT; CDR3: CSVGDRGGQPQHF
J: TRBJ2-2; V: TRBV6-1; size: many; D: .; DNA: TGTGCCGGCCTAGGCAGGGGACCTACCGGCACCGGGGAGCTGTTTTTT; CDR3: CAGLGRGPTGTGELFF
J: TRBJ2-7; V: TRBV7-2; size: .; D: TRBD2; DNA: TGTGCCAGCAGCCCAGGGAGGGAATCCTACGAGCAGTACTTC; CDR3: CASSPGRESYEQYF
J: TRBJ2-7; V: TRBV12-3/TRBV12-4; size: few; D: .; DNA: TGTGCCAGCAGTCAACAGAGACAGGGAGGTCGGGTGCAGTACTTC; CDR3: CASSQQRQGGRVQYF
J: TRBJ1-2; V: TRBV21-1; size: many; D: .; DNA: TGTGCCAGCAGCAAACCGTCCGATGGCTACACCTTC; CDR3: CASSKPSDGYTF
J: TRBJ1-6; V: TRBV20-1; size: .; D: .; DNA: TGCAGTGCTTATGGTCCTCGTAATTCACCCCTCCACTTT; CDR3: CSAYGPRNSPLHF
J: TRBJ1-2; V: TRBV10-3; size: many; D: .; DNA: TGTGCCAACCACGGACCGGCTGGCTATGGCTACACCTTC; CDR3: CANHGPAGYGYTF
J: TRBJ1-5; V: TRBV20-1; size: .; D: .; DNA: TGCAGTGCTAGGAAAGGGGGGGAGCTGGGGCCCCAGCATTTT; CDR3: CSARKGGELGPQHF
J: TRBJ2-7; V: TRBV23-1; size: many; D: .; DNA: TGCGCCAGCAGTCAACGTGAAGACAGATACGAGCAGTACTTC; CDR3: CASSQREDRYEQYF
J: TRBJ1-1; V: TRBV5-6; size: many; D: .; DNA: TGTGCCAGCAGCTTAGGGGGGCGCGGCGTAGTTGAAGCTTTCTTT; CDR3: CASSLGGRGVVEAFF
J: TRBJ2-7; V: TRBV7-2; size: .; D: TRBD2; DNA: TGTGCCAGCAGCGGGCGGACTAGCGGGGGATACGAGCAGTACTTC; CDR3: CASSGRTSGGYEQYF
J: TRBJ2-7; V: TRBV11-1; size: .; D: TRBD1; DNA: TGTGCCAGCGGGGGACAGTTCTACGAGCAGTACTTC; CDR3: CASGGQFYEQYF
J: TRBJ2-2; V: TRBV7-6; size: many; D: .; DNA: TGTGCCAGCAGCCCCACAGTCCAGTCGGGCACCGGGGAGCTGTTTTTT; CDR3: CASSPTVQSGTGELFF
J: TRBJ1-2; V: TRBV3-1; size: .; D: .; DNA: TGTGCCAGCAGCCAAGAACGGGCATATGGCTACACCTTC; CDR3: CASSQERAYGYTF